The subject of this entry is one T cell receptor (beta chain). The sample comes from a study of control samples from healthy donors and cancer patients. TCRdb's copy holds only in-frame clones and misses some; the assay was immunoSEQ multiplex PCR. The data show around 140,000 clones, with approximately 90% seen just once and roughly 1.9% held by the top ten. Per germline, CDR1 LGHDT and CDR2 YNNKEL (reference sequence). This CDR3 has 22 residues. V lost 0 bases, J lost 0 bases, and 15 bases stayed unmatched. The chain combines TRBV3-1 (or the pseudogene TRBV3-2) with TRBJ2-1; TRBD2 aligns across 12 bases. Sequenced sample: blood. The clonotype originates from a woman between 50 and 59 years old in good health. CDR3 residues: CASSQDLLSLAGGPSSYNEQFF. CDR3 DNA sequence: TGTGCCAGCAGCCAAGATCTGTTGTCCCTAGCGGGAGGGCCGAGCTCCTACAATGAGCAGTTCTTC.